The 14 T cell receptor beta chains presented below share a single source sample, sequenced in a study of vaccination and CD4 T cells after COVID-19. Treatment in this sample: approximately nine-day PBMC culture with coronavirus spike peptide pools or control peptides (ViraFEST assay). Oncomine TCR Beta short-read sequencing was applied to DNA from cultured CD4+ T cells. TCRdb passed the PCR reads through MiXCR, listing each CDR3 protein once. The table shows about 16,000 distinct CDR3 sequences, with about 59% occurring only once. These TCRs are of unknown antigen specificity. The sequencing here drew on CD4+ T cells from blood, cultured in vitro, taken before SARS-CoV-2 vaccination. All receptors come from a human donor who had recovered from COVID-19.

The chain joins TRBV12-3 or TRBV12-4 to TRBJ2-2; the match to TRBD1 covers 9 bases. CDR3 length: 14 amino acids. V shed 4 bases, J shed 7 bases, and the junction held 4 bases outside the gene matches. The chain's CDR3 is CASSSQGANGELFF. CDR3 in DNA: TGTGCCAGCAGTTCACAGGGGGCGAACGGGGAGCTGTTTTTT.

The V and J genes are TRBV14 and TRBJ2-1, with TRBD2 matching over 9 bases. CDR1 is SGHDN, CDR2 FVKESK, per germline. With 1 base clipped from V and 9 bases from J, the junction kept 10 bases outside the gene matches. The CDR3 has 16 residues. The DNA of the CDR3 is TGTGCCAGCAGCCAAGTAGCGGGGGCCCTCTTTGGTGAGCAGTTCTTC. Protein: CASSQVAGALFGEQFF.

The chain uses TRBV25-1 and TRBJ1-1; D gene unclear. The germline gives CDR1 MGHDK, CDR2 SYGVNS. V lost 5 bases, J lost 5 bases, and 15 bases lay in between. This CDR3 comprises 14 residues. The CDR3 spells CASSHTWTDTEAFF. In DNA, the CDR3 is TGTGCCAGCAGTCATACTTGGACGGATACTGAAGCTTTCTTT.

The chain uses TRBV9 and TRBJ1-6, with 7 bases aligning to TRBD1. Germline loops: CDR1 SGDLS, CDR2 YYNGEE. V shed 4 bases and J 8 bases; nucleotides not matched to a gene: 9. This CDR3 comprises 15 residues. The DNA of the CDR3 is TGTGCCAGCAGCCGGCAGGGGGACGGTGATTCACCCCTCCACTTT. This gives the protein CASSRQGDGDSPLHF.

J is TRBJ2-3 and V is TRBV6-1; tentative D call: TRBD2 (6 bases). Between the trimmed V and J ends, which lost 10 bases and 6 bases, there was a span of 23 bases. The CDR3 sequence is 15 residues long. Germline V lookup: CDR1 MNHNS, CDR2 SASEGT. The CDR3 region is CATRKTAGPADTQYF. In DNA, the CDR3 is TGTGCCACCCGAAAAACCGCGGGGCCAGCGGATACGCAGTATTTT.

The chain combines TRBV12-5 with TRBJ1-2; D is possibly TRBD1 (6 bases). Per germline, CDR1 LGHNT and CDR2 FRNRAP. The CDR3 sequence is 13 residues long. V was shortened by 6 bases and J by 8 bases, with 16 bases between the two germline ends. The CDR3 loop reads CASGTQGMRGYTF. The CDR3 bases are TGTGCTAGTGGAACACAGGGAATGCGGGGCTACACCTTC.

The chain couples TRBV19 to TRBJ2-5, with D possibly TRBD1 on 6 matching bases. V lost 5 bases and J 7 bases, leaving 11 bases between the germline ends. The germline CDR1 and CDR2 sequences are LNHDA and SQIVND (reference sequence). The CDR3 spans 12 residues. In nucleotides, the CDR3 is TGTGCCAGTAGTCAGGGGCCAGGGACCCAGTACTTC. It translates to CASSQGPGTQYF. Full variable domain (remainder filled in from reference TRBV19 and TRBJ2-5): DGGITQSPKYLFRKEGQNVTLSCEQNLNHDAMYWYRQDPGQGLRLIYYSQIVNDFQKGDIAEGYSVSREKKESFPLTVTSAQKNPTAFYLCASSQGPGTQYFGPGTRLLVL.

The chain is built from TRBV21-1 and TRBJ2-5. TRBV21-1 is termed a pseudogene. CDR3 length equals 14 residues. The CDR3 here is CASSKLEYQETRYF. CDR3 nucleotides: TGTGCCAGCAGCAAACTTGAGTACCAAGAGACCCGGTACTTC.

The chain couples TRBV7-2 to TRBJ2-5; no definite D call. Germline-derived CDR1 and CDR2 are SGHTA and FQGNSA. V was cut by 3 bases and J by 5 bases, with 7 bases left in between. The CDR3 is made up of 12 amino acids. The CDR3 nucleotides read TGTGCCAGCAGCTTCTCCCAGGAGACCCAGTACTTC. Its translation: CASSFSQETQYF.

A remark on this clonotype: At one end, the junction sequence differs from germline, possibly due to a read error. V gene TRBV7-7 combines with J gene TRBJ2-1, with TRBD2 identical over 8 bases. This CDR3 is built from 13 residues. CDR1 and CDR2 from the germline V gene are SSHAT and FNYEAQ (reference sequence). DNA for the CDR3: TGTGCTAGCAGCTCCAGCGGGAGACATGAGCAGTTCTTC. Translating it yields CASSSSGRHEQFF.

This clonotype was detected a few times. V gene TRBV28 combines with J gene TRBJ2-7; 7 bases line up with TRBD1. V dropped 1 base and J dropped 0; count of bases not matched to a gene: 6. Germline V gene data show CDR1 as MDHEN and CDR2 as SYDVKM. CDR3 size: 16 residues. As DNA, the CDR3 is TGTGCCAGCAGTTTATTGACAGGGTCCAGCTCCTACGAGCAGTACTTC. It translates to CASSLLTGSSSYEQYF. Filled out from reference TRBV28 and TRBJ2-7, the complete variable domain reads DVKVTQSSRYLVKRTGEKVFLECVQDMDHENMFWYRQDPGLGLRLIYFSYDVKMKEKGDIPEGYSVSREKKERFSLILESASTNQTSMYLCASSLLTGSSSYEQYFGPGTRLTVT.

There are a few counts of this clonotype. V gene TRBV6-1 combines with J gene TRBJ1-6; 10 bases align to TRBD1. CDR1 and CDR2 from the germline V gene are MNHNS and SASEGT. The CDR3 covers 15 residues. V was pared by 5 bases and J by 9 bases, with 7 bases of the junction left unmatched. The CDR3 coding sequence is TGTGCCAGCAGTCGACAGGGGGCGAGTGGTTCACCCCTCCACTTT. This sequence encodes CASSRQGASGSPLHF.

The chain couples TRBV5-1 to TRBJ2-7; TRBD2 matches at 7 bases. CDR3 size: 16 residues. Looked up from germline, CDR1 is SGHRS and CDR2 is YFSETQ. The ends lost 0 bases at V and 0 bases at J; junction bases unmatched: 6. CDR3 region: CASSLVGGSFSYEQYF. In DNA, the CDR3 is TGCGCCAGCAGCTTGGTAGGCGGGAGCTTCTCCTACGAGCAGTACTTC.

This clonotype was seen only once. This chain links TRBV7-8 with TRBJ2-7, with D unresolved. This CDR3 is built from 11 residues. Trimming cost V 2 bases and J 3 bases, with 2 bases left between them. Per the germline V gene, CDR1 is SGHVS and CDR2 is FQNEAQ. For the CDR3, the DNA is TGTGCCAGCAGCTTATTCTACGAGCAGTACTTC. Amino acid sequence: CASSLFYEQYF.